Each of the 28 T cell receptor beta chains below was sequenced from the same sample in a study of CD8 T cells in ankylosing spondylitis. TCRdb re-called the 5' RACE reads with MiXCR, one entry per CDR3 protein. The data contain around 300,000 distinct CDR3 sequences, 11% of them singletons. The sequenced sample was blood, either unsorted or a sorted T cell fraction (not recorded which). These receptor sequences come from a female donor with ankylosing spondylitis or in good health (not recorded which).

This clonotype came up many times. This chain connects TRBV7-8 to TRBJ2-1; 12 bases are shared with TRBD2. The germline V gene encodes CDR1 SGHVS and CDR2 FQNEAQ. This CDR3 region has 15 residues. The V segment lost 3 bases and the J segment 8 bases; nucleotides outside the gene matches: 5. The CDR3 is CASSFVTSGRDEQFF. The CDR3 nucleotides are TGTGCCAGCAGCTTTGTGACTAGCGGGAGAGATGAGCAGTTCTTC.

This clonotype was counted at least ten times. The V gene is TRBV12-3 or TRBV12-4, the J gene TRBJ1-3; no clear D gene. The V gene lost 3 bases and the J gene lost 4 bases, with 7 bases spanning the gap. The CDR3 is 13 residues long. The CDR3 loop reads CASSFHGGNTIYF. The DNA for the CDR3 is TGTGCCAGCAGTTTCCATGGGGGAAACACCATATATTTT.

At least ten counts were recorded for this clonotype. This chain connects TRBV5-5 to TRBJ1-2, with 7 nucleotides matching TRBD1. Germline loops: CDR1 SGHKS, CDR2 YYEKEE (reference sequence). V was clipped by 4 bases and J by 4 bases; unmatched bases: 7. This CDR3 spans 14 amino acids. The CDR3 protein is CASSPEGAGYGYTF. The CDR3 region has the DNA TGTGCCAGCAGCCCCGAGGGGGCCGGCTATGGCTACACCTTC.

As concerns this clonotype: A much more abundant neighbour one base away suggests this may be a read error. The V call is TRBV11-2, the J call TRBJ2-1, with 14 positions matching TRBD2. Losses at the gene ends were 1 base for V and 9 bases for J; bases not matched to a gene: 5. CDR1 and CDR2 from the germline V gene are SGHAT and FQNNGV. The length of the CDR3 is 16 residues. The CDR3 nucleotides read TGTGCCAGCAGCTTAGGGACTAGCGGGAGGTTATCTGAGCAGTTCTTC. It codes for CASSLGTSGRLSEQFF.

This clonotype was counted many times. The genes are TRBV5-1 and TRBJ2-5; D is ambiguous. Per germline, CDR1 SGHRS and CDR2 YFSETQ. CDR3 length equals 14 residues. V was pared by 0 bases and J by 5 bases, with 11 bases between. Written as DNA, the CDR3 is TGCGCCAGCAGCTTGGGTAGGGAAGGGGAGACCCAGTACTTC. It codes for CASSLGREGETQYF.

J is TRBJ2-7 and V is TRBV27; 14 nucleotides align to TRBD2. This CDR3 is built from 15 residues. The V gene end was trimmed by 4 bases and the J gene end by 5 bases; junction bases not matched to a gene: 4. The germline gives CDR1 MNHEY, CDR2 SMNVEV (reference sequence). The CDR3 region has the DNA TGTGCCAGCAGTTGGGGGACTAGCGGGAGCAACGAGCAGTACTTC. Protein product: CASSWGTSGSNEQYF.

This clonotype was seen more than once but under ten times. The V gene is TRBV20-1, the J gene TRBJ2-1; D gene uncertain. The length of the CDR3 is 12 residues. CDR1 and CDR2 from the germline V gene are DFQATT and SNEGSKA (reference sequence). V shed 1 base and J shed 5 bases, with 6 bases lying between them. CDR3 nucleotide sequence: TGCAGTGCTAGAGGATCCAACAATGAGCAGTTCTTC. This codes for CSARGSNNEQFF.

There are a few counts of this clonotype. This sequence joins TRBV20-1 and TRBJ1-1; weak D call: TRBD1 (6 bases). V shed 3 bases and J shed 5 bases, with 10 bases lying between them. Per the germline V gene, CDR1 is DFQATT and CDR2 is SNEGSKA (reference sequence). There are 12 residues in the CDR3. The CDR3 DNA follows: TGCAGTGCTAGCCGGGACAAGACTGAAGCTTTCTTT. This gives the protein CSASRDKTEAFF.

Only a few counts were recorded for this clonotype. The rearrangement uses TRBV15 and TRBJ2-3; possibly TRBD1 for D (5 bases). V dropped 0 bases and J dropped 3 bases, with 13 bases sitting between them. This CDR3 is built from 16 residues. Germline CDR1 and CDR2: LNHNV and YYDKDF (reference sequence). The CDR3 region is CATSRETTVQTDTQYF. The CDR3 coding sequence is TGTGCCACCAGCAGAGAAACGACAGTACAAACAGATACGCAGTATTTT.

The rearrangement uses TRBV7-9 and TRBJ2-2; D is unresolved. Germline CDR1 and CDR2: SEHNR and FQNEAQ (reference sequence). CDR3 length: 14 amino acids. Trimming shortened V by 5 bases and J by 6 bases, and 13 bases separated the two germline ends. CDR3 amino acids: CASSVVAGPGELFF. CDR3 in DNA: TGTGCCAGCAGCGTAGTGGCAGGCCCCGGGGAGCTGTTTTTT.

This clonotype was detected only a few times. CDR3 nucleotides: TGTGCCATCAGTGAGTCGATCGGGACTAGCGGGGTCCTCAACACAGATACGCAGTATTTT. It translates to CAISESIGTSGVLNTDTQYF. The chain has TRBV10-3 and TRBJ2-3; 13 bases match TRBD2. Germline V gene lookup returns CDR1 ENHRY and CDR2 SYGVKD. The CDR3 has 20 residues. The V and J ends lost 0 bases and 2 bases, in that order; junction bases with no gene match: 11.

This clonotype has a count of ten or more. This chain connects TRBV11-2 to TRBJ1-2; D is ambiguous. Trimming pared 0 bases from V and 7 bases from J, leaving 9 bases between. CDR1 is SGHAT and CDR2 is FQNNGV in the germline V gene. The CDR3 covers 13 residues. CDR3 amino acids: CASSLEPEAGYTF. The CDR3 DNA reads TGTGCCAGCAGCTTAGAGCCCGAGGCTGGCTACACCTTC.

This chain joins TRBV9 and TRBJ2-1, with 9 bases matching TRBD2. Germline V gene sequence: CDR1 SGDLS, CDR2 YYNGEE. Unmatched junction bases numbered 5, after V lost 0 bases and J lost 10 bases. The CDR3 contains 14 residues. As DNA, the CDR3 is TGTGCCAGCAGCGTAGTTCGAGCGGGGGGCGAGCAGTTCTTC. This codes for CASSVVRAGGEQFF.

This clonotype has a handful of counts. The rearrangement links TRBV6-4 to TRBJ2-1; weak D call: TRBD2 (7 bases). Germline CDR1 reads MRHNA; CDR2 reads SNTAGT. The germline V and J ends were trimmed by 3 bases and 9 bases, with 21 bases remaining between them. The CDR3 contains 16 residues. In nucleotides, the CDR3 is TGTGCCAGCAGTGAGCTCGTGGGGGGGCCAGTCAGTGAGCAGTTCTTC. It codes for CASSELVGGPVSEQFF.

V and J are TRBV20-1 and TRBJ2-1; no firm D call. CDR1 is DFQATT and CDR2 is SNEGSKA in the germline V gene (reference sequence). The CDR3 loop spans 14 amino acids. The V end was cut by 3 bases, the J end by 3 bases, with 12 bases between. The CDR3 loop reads CSASPTPRYNEQFF. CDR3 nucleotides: TGCAGTGCTAGCCCGACCCCCCGCTACAATGAGCAGTTCTTC.

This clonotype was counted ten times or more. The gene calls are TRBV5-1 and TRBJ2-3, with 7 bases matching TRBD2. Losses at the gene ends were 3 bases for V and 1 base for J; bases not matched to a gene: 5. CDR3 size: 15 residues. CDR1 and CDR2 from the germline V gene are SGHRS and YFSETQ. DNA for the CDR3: TGCGCCAGCAGCTCGAGCGGGGCCCGCACAGATACGCAGTATTTT. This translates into CASSSSGARTDTQYF. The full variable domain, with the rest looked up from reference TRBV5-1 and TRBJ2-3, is KAGVTQTPRYLIKTRGQQVTLSCSPISGHRSVSWYQQTPGQGLQFLFEYFSETQRNKGNFPGRFSGRQFSNSRSEMNVSTLELGDSALYLCASSSSGARTDTQYFGPGTRLTVL.

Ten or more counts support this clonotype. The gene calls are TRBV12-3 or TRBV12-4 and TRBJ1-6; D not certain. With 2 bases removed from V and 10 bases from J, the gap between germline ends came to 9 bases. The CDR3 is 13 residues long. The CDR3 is CASSLLGASPLHF. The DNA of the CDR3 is TGTGCCAGCAGTTTATTGGGCGCGTCACCCCTCCACTTT.

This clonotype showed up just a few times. This chain's CDR3 is CASSPDGSAKNIQYF. CDR3 sequence (DNA): TGCGCCAGCAGCCCGGACGGGTCGGCCAAAAACATTCAGTACTTC. The chain is built from TRBV5-1 and TRBJ2-4; D ambiguous. The germline V gene has CDR1 SGHRS and CDR2 YFSETQ. The CDR3 covers 15 residues. Trimming cost V 4 bases and J 1 base, with 12 bases left between them.

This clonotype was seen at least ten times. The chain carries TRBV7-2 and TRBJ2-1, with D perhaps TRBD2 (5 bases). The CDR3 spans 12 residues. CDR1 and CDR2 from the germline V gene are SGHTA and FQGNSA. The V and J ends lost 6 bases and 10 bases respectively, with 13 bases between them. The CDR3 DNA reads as TGTGCCAGCAGTTCCAGCAGGAGGGAGCAGTTCTTC. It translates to CASSSSRREQFF.

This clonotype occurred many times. CDR3 protein: CSAILGASSYNEQFF. CDR3 in DNA: TGCAGTGCTATTCTGGGAGCTAGCTCCTACAATGAGCAGTTCTTC. The chain couples TRBV20-1 to TRBJ2-1; a weak D match, TRBD2 (5 bases). V was trimmed by 4 bases and J by 0 bases, leaving 13 bases between them. CDR3 length equals 15 residues. Per the germline V gene, CDR1 is DFQATT and CDR2 is SNEGSKA (reference sequence).

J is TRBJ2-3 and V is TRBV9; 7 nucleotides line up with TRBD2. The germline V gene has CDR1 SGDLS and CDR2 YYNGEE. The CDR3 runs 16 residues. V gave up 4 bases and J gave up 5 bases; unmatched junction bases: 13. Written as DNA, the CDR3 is TGTGCCAGCAGCATGCAGGGAAAGCGGGAAATAGATACGCAGTATTTT. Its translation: CASSMQGKREIDTQYF.

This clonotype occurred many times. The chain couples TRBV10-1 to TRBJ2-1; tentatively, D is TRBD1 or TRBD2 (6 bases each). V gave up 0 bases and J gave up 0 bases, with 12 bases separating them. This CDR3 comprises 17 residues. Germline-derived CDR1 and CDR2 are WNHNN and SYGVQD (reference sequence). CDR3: CASSESIRGASYNEQFF. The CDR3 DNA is TGCGCCAGCAGTGAGTCGATAAGGGGGGCCTCCTACAATGAGCAGTTCTTC.

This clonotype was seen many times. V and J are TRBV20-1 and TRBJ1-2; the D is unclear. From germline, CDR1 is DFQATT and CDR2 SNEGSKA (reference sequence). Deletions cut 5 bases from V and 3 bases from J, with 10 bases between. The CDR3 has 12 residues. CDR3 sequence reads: CSARVVDYGYTF. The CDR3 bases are TGCAGTGCTCGGGTCGTGGACTATGGCTACACCTTC.

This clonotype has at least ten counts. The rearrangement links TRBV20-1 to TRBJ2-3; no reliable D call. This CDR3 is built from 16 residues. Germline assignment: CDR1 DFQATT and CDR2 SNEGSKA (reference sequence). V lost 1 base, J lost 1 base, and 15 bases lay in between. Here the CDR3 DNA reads TGCAGTGCTAGAGGACTGGCTCCCTCACGCACAGATACGCAGTATTTT. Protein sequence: CSARGLAPSRTDTQYF.

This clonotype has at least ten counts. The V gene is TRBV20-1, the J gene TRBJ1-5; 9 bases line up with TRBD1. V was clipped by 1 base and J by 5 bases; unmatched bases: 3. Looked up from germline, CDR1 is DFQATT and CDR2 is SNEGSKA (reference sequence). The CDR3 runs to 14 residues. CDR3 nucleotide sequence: TGCAGTGCTAGAGGGGACAGGGAGCATCAGCCCCAGCATTTT. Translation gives CSARGDREHQPQHF.

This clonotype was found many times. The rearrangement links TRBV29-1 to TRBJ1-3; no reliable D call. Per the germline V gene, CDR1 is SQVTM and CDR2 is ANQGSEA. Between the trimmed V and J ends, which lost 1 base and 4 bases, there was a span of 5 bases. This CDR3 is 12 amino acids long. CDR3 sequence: CSVEADGNTIYF. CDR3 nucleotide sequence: TGCAGCGTTGAAGCTGACGGAAACACCATATATTTT.

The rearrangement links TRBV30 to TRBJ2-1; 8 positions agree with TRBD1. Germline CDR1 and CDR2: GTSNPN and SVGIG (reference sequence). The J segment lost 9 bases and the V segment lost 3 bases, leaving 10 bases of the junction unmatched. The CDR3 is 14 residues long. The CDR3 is CAWRDLTGAGEQFF. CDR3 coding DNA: TGTGCCTGGAGGGATTTGACAGGGGCTGGTGAGCAGTTCTTC.

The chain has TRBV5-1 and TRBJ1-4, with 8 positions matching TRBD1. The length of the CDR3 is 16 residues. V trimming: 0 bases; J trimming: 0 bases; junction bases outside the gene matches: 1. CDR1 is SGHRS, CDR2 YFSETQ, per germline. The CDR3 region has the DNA TGCGCCAGCAGCTTGGCAGGGGGCGCAACTAATGAAAAACTGTTTTTT. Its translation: CASSLAGGATNEKLFF. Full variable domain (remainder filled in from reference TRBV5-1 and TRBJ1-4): KAGVTQTPRYLIKTRGQQVTLSCSPISGHRSVSWYQQTPGQGLQFLFEYFSETQRNKGNFPGRFSGRQFSNSRSEMNVSTLELGDSALYLCASSLAGGATNEKLFFGSGTQLSVL.